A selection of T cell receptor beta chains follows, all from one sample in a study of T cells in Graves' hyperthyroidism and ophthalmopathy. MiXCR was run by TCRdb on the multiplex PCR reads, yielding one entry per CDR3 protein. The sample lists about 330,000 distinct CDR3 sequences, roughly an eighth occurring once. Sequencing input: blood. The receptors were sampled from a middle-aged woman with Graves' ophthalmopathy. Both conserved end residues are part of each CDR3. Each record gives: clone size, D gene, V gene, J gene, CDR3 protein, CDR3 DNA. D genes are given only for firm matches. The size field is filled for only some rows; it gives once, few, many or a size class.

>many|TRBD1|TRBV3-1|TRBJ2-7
CASSPRDRGEFEQYF
TGTGCCAGCAGCCCCCGGGACAGGGGGGAGTTCGAGCAGTACTTC
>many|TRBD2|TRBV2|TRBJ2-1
CASSESSGIYNEQFF
TGTGCCAGCAGTGAAAGTAGCGGGATTTACAATGAGCAGTTCTTC
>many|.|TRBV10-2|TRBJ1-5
CASAGQGGQPQHF
TGCGCCAGCGCAGGCCAGGGAGGTCAGCCCCAGCATTTT
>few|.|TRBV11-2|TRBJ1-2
CASSLSAGSYGYTF
TGTGCCAGCAGCTTATCGGCAGGTAGCTATGGCTACACCTTC
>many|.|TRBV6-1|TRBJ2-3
CASSLRSGGDSTDTQYF
TGTGCCAGCAGTCTGCGGTCGGGCGGGGACAGCACAGATACGCAGTATTTT
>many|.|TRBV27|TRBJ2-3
CASLTSGTQYF
TGTGCCAGCCTGACTAGTGGTACGCAGTATTTT
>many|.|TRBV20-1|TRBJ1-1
CSARDLGTPTYGTEAFF
TGCAGTGCTAGAGATCTAGGGACTCCCACCTACGGCACTGAAGCTTTCTTT
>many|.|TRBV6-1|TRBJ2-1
CASKFSTHRHEQFF
TGTGCCAGCAAGTTCTCAACTCACCGGCATGAGCAGTTCTTC
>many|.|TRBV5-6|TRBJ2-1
CASSLELESAEQFF
TGTGCCAGCAGCTTGGAACTAGAGTCGGCTGAGCAGTTCTTC
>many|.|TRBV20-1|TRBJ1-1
CSAPALPAAFF
TGCAGTGCTCCCGCCCTCCCGGCGGCTTTCTTT
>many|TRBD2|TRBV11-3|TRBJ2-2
CASSTSGGFAGELFF
TGTGCCAGCAGCACTAGCGGGGGGTTCGCCGGGGAGCTGTTTTTT
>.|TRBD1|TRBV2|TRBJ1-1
CASRGNRGVPEAFF
TGTGCCAGCAGAGGCAACAGGGGTGTCCCTGAAGCTTTCTTT
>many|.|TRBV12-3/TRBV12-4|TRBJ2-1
CASRPTSRLFNEQFF
TGTGCCAGCAGGCCCACTAGCAGACTTTTCAATGAGCAGTTCTTC
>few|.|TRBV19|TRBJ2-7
CASSTRDPREQYF
TGTGCCAGTAGTACCCGGGACCCAAGGGAGCAGTACTTC
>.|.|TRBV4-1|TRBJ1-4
CASSASQGSNEKLFF
TGCGCCAGCAGCGCGTCGCAGGGCAGTAATGAAAAACTGTTTTTT
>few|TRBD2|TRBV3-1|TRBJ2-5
CASSATGTRFETQYF
TGTGCCAGCAGCGCCACCGGGACTAGGTTCGAGACCCAGTACTTC
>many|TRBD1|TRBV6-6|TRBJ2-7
CASSYWTGSVYEQYF
TGTGCCAGCAGTTACTGGACAGGGAGCGTGTACGAGCAGTACTTC
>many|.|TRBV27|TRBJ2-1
CASSLWRGSHNEQFF
TGTGCCAGCAGTTTATGGAGGGGTTCCCACAATGAGCAGTTCTTC
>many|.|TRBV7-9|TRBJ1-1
CASTTTRTDRTFTEAFF
TGTGCCAGCACCACGACCCGGACGGACAGAACTTTCACTGAAGCTTTCTTT
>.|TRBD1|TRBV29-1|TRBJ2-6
CSVFGQGGANVLTF
TGCAGCGTTTTTGGACAGGGTGGGGCCAACGTCCTGACTTTC
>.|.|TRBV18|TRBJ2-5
CASSPPTGYQETQYF
TGTGCCAGCTCACCTCCAACAGGGTACCAAGAGACCCAGTACTTC